This T cell receptor (beta chain) was recorded in a study of cytomegalovirus exposure and HLA in healthy donors. The CDR3 extends over 13 amino acids. Germline V gene data show CDR1 as MDHEN and CDR2 as SYDVKM. V lost 3 bases and J lost 8, with 11 bases in between. Study-wide points: Testing in vitro showed three CMV-associated chains specific for CMV antigens. Among TCR beta chains, those listed as cytomegalovirus-associated numbered about 160.

For this clone: Its specificity is unknown.

Clones were read by immunoSEQ multiplex PCR, and TCRdb kept only the in-frame ones, dropping some. The sample has some 200,000 clones, approximately 84% seen once; the top ten hold approximately 3%. The sample comprised PBMCs. This sequence joins TRBV28 and TRBJ2-1; D remains unclear. This TCR was sampled from a woman in her late teens or twenties in good health and CMV-seropositive. CDR3 sequence reads: CASSFSSRYEQFF. CDR3 nucleotide sequence: TGTGCCAGCAGTTTTAGTTCGCGCTATGAGCAGTTCTTC.